The present T cell receptor (beta chain) was sequenced within a study of beta chain features in type 1 diabetes. Across the whole study: All samples yielded around 98 million examined sorted cells.

About this clone: What it binds is not known.

Expressed TCRB transcripts were sequenced because the entire RNA isolate underwent reverse transcription. Measured with immunoSEQ multiplex PCR; TCRdb has only the in-frame clones, and not every one. The table has roughly 700,000 clones, about an eighth seen once; the top ten hold around 0.022%. Points from the study as a whole: A cDNA-based sequencing approach could over-represent cells with high TCR expression. Researchers report that Type 1 diabetes patients had moderately but significantly shorter TCRB CDR3s across all four CD4+ subsets.

V gave up 4 bases and J gave up 4 bases; unmatched junction bases: 9. Germline lookup yields CDR1 MDHEN and CDR2 SYDVKM. This CDR3 contains 15 residues. The material sequenced was naive CD4+ T cells from blood. The rearrangement joins TRBV28 to TRBJ1-2; 7 nucleotides match TRBD1. This sequence was found in a man aged 18 to 29 with type 1 diabetes. In DNA form, the CDR3 reads TGTGCCAGCAGTTCCCTGACAGGGATCAGCTATGGCTACACCTTC. Protein sequence: CASSSLTGISYGYTF.